The 24 T cell receptor beta chains given below trace back to one sample, sequenced in a study of technical replicates of blood from several donors. The table came from immunoSEQ multiplex PCR; TCRdb's copy has only in-frame clones and leaves some out. The table has about 85,000 clones, around 94% seen once. The sequenced sample was T cells isolated from PBMCs. Receptors were obtained from a human donor in good health.

This chain links TRBV28 with TRBJ1-2; D remains unclear. The V and J ends lost 1 base and 2 bases respectively, with 11 bases between them. The CDR3 is made up of 15 amino acids. Germline V gene sequence: CDR1 MDHEN, CDR2 SYDVKM. CDR3 protein: CASSLLVPGNYGYTF. The CDR3 DNA reads as TGTGCCAGCAGTTTATTGGTTCCGGGGAACTATGGCTACACCTTC.

This clone was seen a single time. This chain links TRBV2 with TRBJ1-1; TRBD1 matches 12 bases. There are 16 residues in the CDR3. V gave up 9 bases and J gave up 0 bases; unmatched junction bases: 8. The germline gives CDR1 SNHLY, CDR2 FYNNEI. This CDR3 reads CASARDRGLMNTEAFF. The CDR3 nucleotides are TGTGCCAGTGCCCGGGACAGGGGGCTCATGAACACTGAAGCTTTCTTT. Full variable domain (rest looked up from reference TRBV2 and TRBJ1-1): EPEVTQTPSHQVTQMGQEVILRCVPISNHLYFYWYRQILGQKVEFLVSFYNNEISEKSEIFDDQFSVERPDGSNFTLKIRSTKLEDSAMYFCASARDRGLMNTEAFFGQGTRLTVV.

The rearrangement links TRBV5-5 to TRBJ1-5; perhaps TRBD1 as D (6 bases). Trimming pared 4 bases from V and 7 bases from J, leaving 12 bases between. The CDR3 runs to 13 residues. In germline, CDR1 is SGHKS, CDR2 YYEKEE (reference sequence). In DNA, the CDR3 is TGTGCCAGCAGCCTCAGGGGAATGCAGCCCCAGCATTTT. Translation gives CASSLRGMQPQHF.

The J gene is TRBJ1-1, the V gene TRBV19; TRBD1 is a possible D gene (5 bases). CDR3 size: 16 residues. Germline V gives CDR1 LNHDA, CDR2 SQIVND (reference sequence). Trimming stripped 4 bases from V and 5 bases from J, with 20 bases between. In DNA form, the CDR3 reads TGTGCCAGTAGTAGAGACGGTGGGGGGGGTCCGACTGAAGCTTTCTTT. Amino acid sequence: CASSRDGGGGPTEAFF.

V usage is TRBV5-1 and J usage is TRBJ2-4; TRBD1 might be the D (6 bases). The germline V and J ends were trimmed by 6 bases and 0 bases, with 10 bases remaining between them. In germline, CDR1 is SGHRS, CDR2 YFSETQ. The CDR3 contains 14 residues. Here the CDR3 reads CASTKGEAKNIQYF. CDR3 bases: TGCGCCAGCACGAAGGGGGAAGCCAAAAACATTCAGTACTTC.

The rearrangement uses TRBV7-9 and TRBJ1-1; D is ambiguous. Trimming cost V 4 bases and J 7 bases, with 16 bases left between them. This CDR3 spans 14 amino acids. From germline, CDR1 is SEHNR and CDR2 FQNEAQ (reference sequence). As DNA, the CDR3 is TGTGCCAGCAGCTCTCACCCCCTGGGCGATGAAGCTTTCTTT. This encodes CASSSHPLGDEAFF. Looking up the rest from reference TRBV7-9 and TRBJ1-1 gives the full variable domain: DTGVSQNPRHKITKRGQNVTFRCDPISEHNRLYWYRQTLGQGPEFLTYFQNEAQLEKSRLLSDRFSAERPKGSFSTLEIQRTEQGDSAMYLCASSSHPLGDEAFFGQGTRLTVV.

CDR3 amino acids: CASSLSTGETDTQYF. The CDR3 DNA follows: TGCGCCAGCAGCTTGTCAACGGGAGAGACAGATACGCAGTATTTT. J is TRBJ2-3 and V is TRBV5-1; tentatively, D is TRBD2 (6 bases). The germline V and J ends were trimmed by 1 base and 3 bases, with 12 bases remaining between them. This CDR3 contains 15 residues. Per the germline V gene, CDR1 is SGHRS and CDR2 is YFSETQ.

CDR3 loop: CASSARGRGNYGYTF. The DNA of the CDR3 is TGCGCCAGCAGCGCGAGGGGCAGGGGGAACTATGGCTACACCTTC. The chain combines TRBV5-1 with TRBJ1-2, with TRBD1 matching over 7 bases. With 4 bases clipped from V and 2 bases from J, the junction kept 8 bases outside the gene matches. This CDR3 is 15 amino acids long. Germline loops: CDR1 SGHRS, CDR2 YFSETQ.

The V call is TRBV30, the J call TRBJ2-3; possible D gene TRBD2, 5 bases. Looked up from germline, CDR1 is GTSNPN and CDR2 is SVGIG (reference sequence). Trimming took off 1 base at V and 2 bases at J, with 13 bases between the two ends. The CDR3 spans 15 residues. CDR3 sequence reads: CAWSGASPFTDTQYF. As DNA, the CDR3 is TGTGCCTGGAGTGGGGCTAGCCCGTTCACAGATACGCAGTATTTT.

This clone was recorded only once. Written as DNA, the CDR3 is TGTGCCAGCAGGATTAGACAGGCCCAAGCCGGCTACACCTTC. This sequence encodes CASRIRQAQAGYTF. The gene calls are TRBV2 and TRBJ1-2; perhaps TRBD1 as D (6 bases). The CDR3 is made up of 14 amino acids. The V gene lost 6 bases and the J gene lost 8 bases, with 19 bases spanning the gap. Germline-derived CDR1 and CDR2 are SNHLY and FYNNEI.

This clone was detected once. This chain connects TRBV5-1 to TRBJ2-7; D might be TRBD1 (8 bases). Germline-derived CDR1 and CDR2 are SGHRS and YFSETQ. The CDR3 is made up of 14 amino acids. Trimming cost V 0 bases and J 4 bases, with 11 bases left between them. CDR3 nucleotides: TGCGCCAGCAGCTTGGACAGGGGGGGTTACGAGCAGTACTTC. It yields the protein CASSLDRGGYEQYF.

Here the CDR3 reads CASSRAWTGTNTEAFF. CDR3 nucleotide sequence: TGTGCCAGCTCACGCGCCTGGACAGGGACGAACACTGAAGCTTTCTTT. The chain carries TRBV18 and TRBJ1-1; the match to TRBD1 covers 8 bases. The germline gives CDR1 KGHSH, CDR2 LQKENI. This CDR3 region has 16 residues. V was clipped by 4 bases and J by 1 base; unmatched bases: 8.

This rearrangement joins TRBV5-1 to TRBJ2-7, with TRBD1 matching over 8 bases. V shed 4 bases, J shed 6 bases, and the junction held 9 bases outside the gene matches. The CDR3 is 14 amino acids. Germline CDR1 and CDR2: SGHRS and YFSETQ. This CDR3 is CASSQGQVEGEQYF. In DNA, the CDR3 is TGCGCCAGCAGCCAGGGACAGGTAGAGGGCGAGCAGTACTTC.

The V and J genes are TRBV5-4 and TRBJ2-1, with 10 bases matching TRBD1. CDR1 is SGHNT and CDR2 is YYREEE in the germline V gene (reference sequence). The length of the CDR3 is 18 residues. Unmatched junction bases numbered 12, after V lost 0 bases and J lost 6 bases. The CDR3 DNA reads as TGTGCCAGCAGCTTGGGGCCGGGACAGGGGATTTGGAGCAATGAGCAGTTCTTC. It encodes CASSLGPGQGIWSNEQFF.

This chain links TRBV6-5 with TRBJ1-6; D is possibly TRBD1 (6 bases). In germline, CDR1 is MNHEY, CDR2 SVGAGI. The CDR3 sequence is 16 residues long. Trimming removed 0 bases at V and 7 bases at J, with 13 bases between. The CDR3 sequence is CASSYSLAGANSPLHF. CDR3 nucleotide sequence: TGTGCCAGCAGTTACTCTTTGGCAGGGGCCAATTCACCCCTCCACTTT.

V is TRBV19 and J is TRBJ1-2; TRBD1 agrees at 10 bases. CDR1 and CDR2 (germline): LNHDA, SQIVND (reference sequence). V gave up 3 bases and J gave up 11 bases; unmatched junction bases: 18. The CDR3 has 17 amino acids. The CDR3 is CASSIGRHYRQGAEYTF. As DNA, the CDR3 is TGTGCCAGTAGTATCGGACGCCATTATAGACAGGGGGCGGAGTACACCTTC.

This clone showed up just once. V usage is TRBV5-4 and J usage is TRBJ2-5, with 12 bases identical to TRBD1. The CDR3 consists of 16 residues. Per germline, CDR1 SGHNT and CDR2 YYREEE (reference sequence). The J segment lost 5 bases and the V segment lost 3 bases, leaving 8 bases of the junction unmatched. In DNA form, the CDR3 reads TGTGCCAGCAGCTCTCCGGGACAGGGGGCGTTTGAGACCCAGTACTTC. Protein sequence: CASSSPGQGAFETQYF.

The J gene is TRBJ1-3, the V gene TRBV30, with 7 bases that match TRBD1. CDR3 length equals 14 residues. Germline CDR1 reads GTSNPN; CDR2 reads SVGIG (reference sequence). V lost 1 base to trimming and J lost 5 bases; unmatched junction nucleotides: 5. The CDR3 sequence is CAWSGDSYRNTIYF. The CDR3 coding sequence is TGTGCCTGGAGTGGGGACAGCTACAGAAACACCATATATTTT.

This chain connects TRBV28 to TRBJ1-1, with 10 positions matching TRBD1. With 8 bases clipped from V and 5 bases from J, the junction kept 2 bases outside the gene matches. CDR3 size: 12 residues. The V gene's germline CDR1 is MDHEN and CDR2 SYDVKM. In DNA, the CDR3 is TGTGCCAGCCGGACAGGGGGTACTGAAGCTTTCTTT. Translation gives CASRTGGTEAFF.

This chain links TRBV6-5 with TRBJ2-4, with 8 bases identical to TRBD1. The CDR3 is made up of 15 amino acids. V shed 6 bases and J 4 bases; nucleotides not matched to a gene: 8. Germline CDR1 is MNHEY and CDR2 is SVGAGI. For the CDR3, the DNA is TGTGCCAGCAGATTACCCCGGGACAGGAAAAACATTCAGTACTTC. Its protein is CASRLPRDRKNIQYF.

CDR3 sequence (DNA): TGTGCCAGCAGCCTGGACAGGGGGCAGGAGACCCAGTACTTC. This codes for CASSLDRGQETQYF. The gene calls are TRBV7-8 and TRBJ2-5, with TRBD1 matching 11 bases. V trimming: 5 bases; J trimming: 5 bases; junction bases outside the gene matches: 4. CDR1 SGHVS and CDR2 FQNEAQ come from the germline V gene. CDR3 length equals 14 residues. Based on the CDR3 plus reference TRBV7-8 and TRBJ2-5, the full variable domain is GAGVSQSPRYKVAKRGQDVALRCDPISGHVSLFWYQQALGQGPEFLTYFQNEAQLDKSGLPSDRFFAERPEGSVSTLKIQRTQQEDSAVYLCASSLDRGQETQYFGPGTRLLVL.

The V call is TRBV5-6, the J call TRBJ2-1; tentatively, D is TRBD2 (5 bases). CDR3 size: 16 residues. V was shortened by 4 bases and J by 2 bases, with 16 bases between the two germline ends. Germline V CDR1 and CDR2: SGHDT, YYEEEE. The CDR3 DNA reads TGTGCCAGCAGCAGAGCTATAGGAGGCGCCTACAATGAGCAGTTCTTC. Protein: CASSRAIGGAYNEQFF.

The V gene is TRBV4-1, the J gene TRBJ2-7; perhaps TRBD1 as D (6 bases). Germline CDR1 MGHRA, CDR2 YSYEKL. The CDR3 is made up of 14 amino acids. Between the trimmed V and J ends, which lost 5 bases and 7 bases, there was a span of 18 bases. Written as DNA, the CDR3 is TGCGCCAGCAGCTCGCCGGGACAAGGGCTAGAGCAGTACTTC. The encoded protein is CASSSPGQGLEQYF.

The J gene is TRBJ2-3, the V gene TRBV4-2; no clear D gene. In germline, CDR1 is LGHNA, CDR2 YNFKEQ. This CDR3 contains 14 residues. The V end lost 0 bases, the J end lost 0 bases, and 4 bases lay between the germline ends. CDR3 residues: CASSQESSTDTQYF. The CDR3 bases are TGTGCCAGCAGCCAAGAGTCTAGCACAGATACGCAGTATTTT.